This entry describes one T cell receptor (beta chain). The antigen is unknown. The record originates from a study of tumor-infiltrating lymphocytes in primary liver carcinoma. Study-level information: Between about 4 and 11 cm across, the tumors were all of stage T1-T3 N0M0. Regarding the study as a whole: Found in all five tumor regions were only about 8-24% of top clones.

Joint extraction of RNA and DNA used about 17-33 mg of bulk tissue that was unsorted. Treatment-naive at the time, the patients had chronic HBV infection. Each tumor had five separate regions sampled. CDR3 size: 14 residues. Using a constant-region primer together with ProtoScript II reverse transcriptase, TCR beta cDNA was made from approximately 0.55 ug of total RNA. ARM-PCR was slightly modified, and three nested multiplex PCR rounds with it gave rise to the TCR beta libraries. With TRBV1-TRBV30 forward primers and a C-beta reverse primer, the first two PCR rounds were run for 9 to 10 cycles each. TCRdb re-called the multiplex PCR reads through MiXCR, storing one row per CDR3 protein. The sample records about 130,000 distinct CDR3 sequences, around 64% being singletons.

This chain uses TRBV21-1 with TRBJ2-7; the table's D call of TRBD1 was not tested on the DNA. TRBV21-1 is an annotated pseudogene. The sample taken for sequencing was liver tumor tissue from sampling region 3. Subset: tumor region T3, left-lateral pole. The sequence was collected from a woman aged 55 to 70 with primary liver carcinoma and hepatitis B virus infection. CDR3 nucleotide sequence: TGTGCCAGCAACAAGTTTCGGGGGACCTACGAGCAGTACTTC. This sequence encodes CASNKFRGTYEQYF.